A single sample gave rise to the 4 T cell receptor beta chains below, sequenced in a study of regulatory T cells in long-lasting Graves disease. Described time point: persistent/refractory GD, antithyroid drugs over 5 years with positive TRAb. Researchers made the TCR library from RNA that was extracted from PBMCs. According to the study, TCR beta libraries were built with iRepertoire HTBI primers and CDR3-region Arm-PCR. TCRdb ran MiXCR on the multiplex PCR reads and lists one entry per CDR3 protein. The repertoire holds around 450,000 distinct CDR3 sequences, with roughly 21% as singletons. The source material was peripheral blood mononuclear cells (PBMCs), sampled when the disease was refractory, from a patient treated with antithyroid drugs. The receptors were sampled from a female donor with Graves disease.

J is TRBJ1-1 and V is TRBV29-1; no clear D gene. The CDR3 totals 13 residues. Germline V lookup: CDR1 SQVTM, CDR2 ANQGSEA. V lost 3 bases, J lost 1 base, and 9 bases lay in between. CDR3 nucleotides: TGCAGCGTTGAGACTACGGAGAACACTGAAGCTTTCTTT. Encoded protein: CSVETTENTEAFF.

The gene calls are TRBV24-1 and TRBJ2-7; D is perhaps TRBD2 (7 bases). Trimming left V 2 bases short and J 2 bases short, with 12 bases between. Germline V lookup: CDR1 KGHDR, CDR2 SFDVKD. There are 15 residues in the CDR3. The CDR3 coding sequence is TGTGCCACCAGTGATTCGGCGGGGGCGCCCTACGAGCAGTACTTC. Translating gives CATSDSAGAPYEQYF.

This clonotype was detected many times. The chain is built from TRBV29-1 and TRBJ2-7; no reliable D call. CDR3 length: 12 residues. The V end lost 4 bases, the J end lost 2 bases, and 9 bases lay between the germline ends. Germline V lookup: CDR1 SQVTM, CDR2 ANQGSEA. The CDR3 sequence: CSVVVMTYEQYF. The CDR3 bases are TGCAGCGTTGTAGTGATGACCTACGAGCAGTACTTC.

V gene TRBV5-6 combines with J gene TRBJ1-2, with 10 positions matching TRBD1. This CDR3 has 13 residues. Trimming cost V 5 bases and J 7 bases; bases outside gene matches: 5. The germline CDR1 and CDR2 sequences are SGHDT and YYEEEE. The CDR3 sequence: CASSGTGVFGYTF. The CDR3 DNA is TGTGCCAGCAGTGGGACAGGGGTTTTTGGCTACACCTTC.